This T cell receptor beta chain stems from a study of CD4 T cells in relation to SARS-CoV-2 and coronaviruses. Some clones are missing from TCRdb's copy, which holds only in-frame ones; the method was immunoSEQ multiplex PCR. This sample has 20,000 to 30,000 clones, with roughly 70% found just once. The CDR3 loop spans 14 amino acids. V was pared by 2 bases and J by 7 bases, with 14 bases between. Germline assignment: CDR1 KGHSH and CDR2 LQKENI. CD4+ T cells from unexposed donors were obtained before the COVID-19 pandemic (2011-2018). Isolation of CD4+ T cells took place after around 11 days in culture. A word on this clone: Antigen specificity is unknown.

Sequenced input: CD4+ T cells from PBMCs, cultured in vitro. This TCR was recovered from a human donor in good health. This chain links TRBV18 with TRBJ1-2; D gene unclear. CDR3 in DNA: TGTGCCAGCTCACCAGCAACAGACCCGGTTGGCTACACCTTC. Amino acid sequence: CASSPATDPVGYTF.